The 30 T cell receptor beta chains presented below share a single source sample, sequenced in a study of metastatic and nonmetastatic thyroid tumors. From the PCR reads, TCRdb re-called clones with MiXCR. This sample has about 7,300 clones; around 19% occur once, and the top ten carry 9% to 10%. Before thyroid surgery, none of the patients had received any treatment. The sequenced sample consisted of adjacent normal tissue. The source of these receptors is a female donor with papillary thyroid cancer or a benign thyroid nodule (not recorded which). Some clones in this sample may be carry-over from other donors' samples.

This clone was detected many times. A much larger clone lies one base from this, so it may be a read error. V gene TRBV6-1 combines with J gene TRBJ2-7, with 8 bases fitting TRBD2. This CDR3 comprises 12 residues. CDR1 and CDR2 (germline): MNHNS, SASEGT. Trimming cost V 6 bases and J 8 bases; bases outside gene matches: 6. The CDR3 loop is CASSRGGGKQYF. The CDR3 DNA is TGTGCCAGCAGCCGGGGGGGGGGGAAGCAGTACTTC.

This clone has ten or more counts. The V gene is TRBV6-2 or TRBV6-3, the J gene TRBJ1-5; D remains unclear. Germline CDR1 is MNHEY and CDR2 is SVGEGT. The CDR3 is 13 residues long. Deletions cut 5 bases from V and 2 bases from J, with 7 bases between. The CDR3 bases are TGTGCCAGCAGTCCCCTTGGCAATCAGCCCCAGCATTTT. It yields the protein CASSPLGNQPQHF.

This clone has at least ten counts. This chain uses TRBV12-3 or TRBV12-4 with TRBJ1-3, with TRBD1 identical over 9 bases. CDR3 length: 15 amino acids. V lost 3 bases to trimming and J lost 2 bases; unmatched junction nucleotides: 2. The CDR3 sequence is CASSFRQGAGNTIYF. In DNA form, the CDR3 reads TGTGCCAGCAGTTTTCGACAGGGGGCTGGAAACACCATATATTTT.

By sample fraction, this clone is medium-sized (0.01 to 0.1%). The chain uses TRBV20-1 and TRBJ2-7; D gene uncertain. Germline loops: CDR1 DFQATT, CDR2 SNEGSKA (reference sequence). This CDR3 comprises 17 residues. V was pared by 0 bases and J by 2 bases, with 20 bases between. The CDR3 loop is CSAREDEKGNPPYEQYF. Here the CDR3 DNA reads TGCAGTGCTAGAGAGGATGAAAAGGGCAACCCTCCCTACGAGCAGTACTTC.

Worth noting for this clone: Other DNA sequences from this sample encode an identical CDR3 as well. The chain combines TRBV27 with TRBJ2-7; TRBD2 matches at 10 bases. V dropped 6 bases and J dropped 7; count of bases not matched to a gene: 9. Germline CDR1 reads MNHEY; CDR2 reads SMNVEV (reference sequence). The CDR3 extends over 14 amino acids. As DNA, the CDR3 is TGTGCCAGCAGCCCGCTAGCGGGAGCTTATGAGCAGTACTTC. This gives the protein CASSPLAGAYEQYF.

Points on this clone: This may arise from a read error, as a much more abundant clone is one base away. The conserved closing phenylalanine or tryptophan is absent in this CDR3, likely reflecting a read error. This chain links TRBV10-2 with TRBJ1-4; no clear D gene. Trimming took off 6 bases at V and 8 bases at J, with 19 bases between the two ends. Germline V gene lookup returns CDR1 WSHSY and CDR2 SAAADI. This CDR3 contains 15 residues. This CDR3 reads CASSGEWGINEKLFL. DNA of the CDR3: TGCGCCAGCAGCGGGGAATGGGGAATCAACGAAAAACTGTTTCTT.

This clone was counted a few times. The V and J genes are TRBV11-3 and TRBJ2-1; 10 bases map to TRBD2. The CDR3 covers 16 residues. The junction had 7 bases not matched to a gene; V was cut back by 4 bases and J by 4 bases. Looked up from germline, CDR1 is SGHNT and CDR2 is YENEEA. For the CDR3, the DNA is TGTGCCAGCAGCTCCCGGGCTAGCGGGAGTTACAATGAGCAGTTCTTC. Translation gives CASSSRASGSYNEQFF.

This clone is categorized as medium-sized. The chain links TRBV30 to TRBJ1-2, with D uncertain. V dropped 0 bases and J dropped 4 bases, with 9 bases sitting between them. Germline-derived CDR1 and CDR2 are GTSNPN and SVGIG (reference sequence). The CDR3 is 13 amino acids. CDR3 DNA: TGTGCCTGGAGTGTACGTGGTAGCTATGGCTACACCTTC. Protein sequence: CAWSVRGSYGYTF.

This clone has a handful of counts. Compared with germline, one end of the junction differs, possibly owing to a read error. Other nucleotide sequences in the sample specify the same CDR3. The chain carries TRBV2 and TRBJ2-7; 11 bases fit TRBD2. The germline V gene encodes CDR1 SNHLY and CDR2 FYNNEI. The CDR3 is made up of 17 amino acids. The CDR3 protein is CASSNPSGRHVFYEQYF. Written as DNA, the CDR3 is TGTGCTAGCAGTAACCCTAGCGGGAGGCATGTTTTTTACGAGCAGTACTTC. The full variable domain, completed using reference TRBV2 and TRBJ2-7, is EPEVTQTPSHQVTQMGQEVILRCVPISNHLYFYWYRQILGQKVEFLVSFYNNEISEKSEIFDDQFSVERPDGSNFTLKIRSTKLEDSAMYFCASSNPSGRHVFYEQYFGPGTRLTVT.

This clone was detected ten times or more. A read error may be the cause here, since a much bigger clone is one base away. The chain joins TRBV9 to TRBJ1-3; unclear D gene. The CDR3 sequence is 15 residues long. Trimming removed 2 bases from V and 0 bases from J, with 9 bases in between. Germline assignment: CDR1 SGDLS and CDR2 YYNGEE. In DNA, the CDR3 is TGTGCCAGCAGCGTGGCCGGGAACTCTGGAAACACCATATATTTT. Its translation: CASSVAGNSGNTIYF.

By share of the sample, this clone is medium-sized. The rearrangement links TRBV11-2 to TRBJ1-5; D ambiguous. CDR3 length equals 14 residues. The germline V gene has CDR1 SGHAT and CDR2 FQNNGV. Trimming left V 5 bases short and J 2 bases short, with 10 bases between. The CDR3 here is CASSDSRGNQPQHF. DNA for the CDR3: TGTGCCAGCAGCGATAGTCGCGGCAATCAGCCCCAGCATTTT.

Relative to its sample, this clone is medium-sized (0.01 to 0.1%). The chain employs TRBV6-5 and TRBJ1-5, with TRBD1 matching over 7 bases. Germline values: CDR1 MNHEY, CDR2 SVGAGI. V lost 0 bases and J lost 2; bases outside the gene matches: 1. This CDR3 region has 15 residues. CDR3 in DNA: TGTGCCAGCAGTTACTCCGGGACAGGCAATCAGCCCCAGCATTTT. Amino acid sequence: CASSYSGTGNQPQHF.

In this sample, this clone turned up many times. One end of the junction fails to match germline, which may point to a read error. The chain links TRBV7-7 to TRBJ2-5; TRBD2 agrees at 16 bases. CDR1 is SSHAT and CDR2 is FNYEAQ in the germline V gene (reference sequence). There are 17 residues in the CDR3. The CDR3 DNA is TGTGCTAGCAGCTTGGGACTAGCGGGGGGGCTACAAGAGACCCAGTACTTC. Encoded protein: CASSLGLAGGLQETQYF.

The chain joins TRBV20-1 to TRBJ1-6, with D uncertain. Deletions cut 3 bases from V and 5 bases from J, with 11 bases between. CDR1 is DFQATT and CDR2 is SNEGSKA in the germline V gene (reference sequence). The CDR3 loop spans 14 amino acids. The CDR3 nucleotides are TGCAGTGCTAGTTTATCCCAGGATAATTCACCCCTCCACTTT. Translated, it gives CSASLSQDNSPLHF.

In its sample, this clone was seen many times. The genes are TRBV3-1 and TRBJ1-1; D gene uncertain. Germline-derived CDR1 and CDR2 are LGHDT and YNNKEL (reference sequence). The CDR3 covers 13 residues. V was pared by 1 base and J by 7 bases, with 10 bases between. The CDR3 nucleotides are TGTGCCAGCAGCCAAGTGCGAGCCGGTGAAGCTTTCTTT. Its protein is CASSQVRAGEAFF.

About this clone itself: One end of the junction fails to match germline, which may point to a read error. The chain joins TRBV14 to TRBJ2-1, with 13 bases lining up with TRBD2. The germline gives CDR1 SGHDN, CDR2 FVKESK. CDR3 length: 18 residues. The CDR3, as DNA: TGTGCCAGCAGCCCGGGACTAGCGGGACTAAGATCCTACAATGAGCAGCTCTTC. The encoded protein is CASSPGLAGLRSYNEQLF.

This clone came up many times. The chain recombines TRBV11-3 with TRBJ2-1, with TRBD1 identical over 8 bases. After removal of 8 bases from V and 8 bases from J, the junction contained 8 bases not matched to a gene. The CDR3 has 13 amino acids. Germline values: CDR1 SGHNT, CDR2 YENEEA. CDR3 coding DNA: TGTGCCAGCGTCGCAGGGGGCCAATATGAGCAGTTCTTC. Amino acids: CASVAGGQYEQFF.

This clone is labeled medium-sized. The DNA of the CDR3 is TGTGCCAGCAGTGAGGAGAACCTAAGCTCCTACAATGAGCAGTTCTTC. It yields the protein CASSEENLSSYNEQFF. V gene TRBV2 combines with J gene TRBJ2-1, with D hard to call. The V gene lost 3 bases and the J gene lost 0 bases, with 12 bases spanning the gap. This CDR3 spans 16 amino acids. The germline V gene encodes CDR1 SNHLY and CDR2 FYNNEI. The complete variable domain, with remaining parts taken from reference TRBV2 and TRBJ2-1, reads EPEVTQTPSHQVTQMGQEVILRCVPISNHLYFYWYRQILGQKVEFLVSFYNNEISEKSEIFDDQFSVERPDGSNFTLKIRSTKLEDSAMYFCASSEENLSSYNEQFFGPGTRLTVL.

In this sample, this clone is medium-sized. The rearrangement uses TRBV6-1 and TRBJ1-1; 8 nucleotides line up with TRBD1. CDR1 MNHNS and CDR2 SASEGT come from the germline V gene. CDR3 length equals 13 residues. Trimming took 8 bases from V and 4 from J; bases not matched to a gene: 6. DNA for the CDR3: TGTGCCAGCCTGGACAGGGCGGGCACTGAAGCTTTCTTT. Translation: CASLDRAGTEAFF.

By share, this clone counts as medium-sized. The chain couples TRBV15 to TRBJ2-3; 12 nucleotides match TRBD1. CDR1 LNHNV and CDR2 YYDKDF come from the germline V gene (reference sequence). This CDR3 is built from 16 residues. V lost 3 bases and J lost 4; bases outside the gene matches: 5. The CDR3 nucleotides read TGTGCCACCAGCAGCGGGACAGGGGGCCGGGCAGATACGCAGTATTTT. It translates to CATSSGTGGRADTQYF.

This clone was found many times. The chain is built from TRBV9 and TRBJ2-5; TRBD1 might be the D (6 bases). From germline, CDR1 is SGDLS and CDR2 YYNGEE. Trimming removed 4 bases from V and 3 bases from J, with 13 bases in between. The CDR3 runs to 14 residues. CDR3 in amino acids: CASSPETGEETQYF. The DNA of the CDR3 is TGTGCCAGCAGCCCCGAGACAGGTGAAGAGACCCAGTACTTC.

This clone has ten or more counts. The chain has TRBV18 and TRBJ2-2; TRBD2 agrees at 9 bases. CDR3 size: 18 residues. Germline V gene lookup returns CDR1 KGHSH and CDR2 LQKENI. The junction had 7 bases not matched to a gene; V was cut back by 2 bases and J by 0 bases. The CDR3 reads CASSPSRLAVSNTGELFF. CDR3 bases: TGTGCCAGCTCACCATCCCGACTAGCGGTTTCGAACACCGGGGAGCTGTTTTTT.

This clone occurred a few times. This sequence joins TRBV6-1 and TRBJ2-2; maybe TRBD2 (5 bases). Germline V gene sequence: CDR1 MNHNS, CDR2 SASEGT. The CDR3 covers 14 residues. The V end was cut by 3 bases, the J end by 6 bases, with 11 bases between. DNA for the CDR3: TGTGCCAGCAGTGATAATTTGAGGGCCGGGGAGCTGTTTTTT. As protein: CASSDNLRAGELFF.

This clone qualifies as medium-sized. The rearrangement joins TRBV6-1 to TRBJ2-3; 10 nucleotides match TRBD1. From germline, CDR1 is MNHNS and CDR2 SASEGT. V shed 7 bases and J 3 bases; nucleotides not matched to a gene: 4. The CDR3 consists of 14 residues. The CDR3 sequence: CASKGDRGTDTQYF. CDR3 DNA sequence: TGTGCCAGCAAAGGGGACAGGGGAACAGATACGCAGTATTTT.

This clone is labeled medium-sized. The chain couples TRBV12-3 or TRBV12-4 to TRBJ2-1; no clear D. The CDR3 contains 12 residues. The V gene lost 5 bases and the J gene lost 6 bases, with 8 bases spanning the gap. CDR3 amino acids: CASSPLGNEQFF. As DNA, the CDR3 is TGTGCCAGCAGTCCCCTTGGCAATGAGCAGTTCTTC.

This clone has a count of ten or more. The rearrangement links TRBV7-3 to TRBJ2-5; 12 nucleotides match TRBD2. CDR1 is SGHTA and CDR2 is FQGTGA in the germline V gene. J lost 2 bases, V lost 4 bases, and 5 bases had no gene match. The CDR3 extends over 16 amino acids. CDR3 protein: CASSSGTSGWQETQYF. The CDR3 bases are TGTGCCAGCAGCTCCGGGACTAGCGGGTGGCAAGAGACCCAGTACTTC.

This clone was seen at least ten times. A junction end diverges from the germline sequence, so it may reflect a read error. Other DNA sequences in this sample translate to the same CDR3. V gene TRBV7-8 combines with J gene TRBJ1-3; 9 bases are a match to TRBD1. The CDR3 covers 19 residues. CDR1 is SGHVS and CDR2 is FQNEAQ in the germline V gene. The CDR3 nucleotides are TGTGCCAGCAGAGCCAATTTCGCGGGACAGGGAATAACTGGGAACACCATATATTTT. It codes for CASRANFAGQGITGNTIYF.

This clone appeared a few times. This rearrangement joins TRBV20-1 to TRBJ2-7; no clear D. The CDR3 has 10 residues. V lost 0 bases to trimming and J lost 8 bases, with 5 bases between them. The V gene's germline CDR1 is DFQATT and CDR2 SNEGSKA (reference sequence). The CDR3 here is CSARDSQQYF. In DNA form, the CDR3 reads TGCAGTGCTAGAGATTCGCAGCAGTACTTC.

This clone was detected many times. A clone one base away is much larger, so this may be a read error. The chain combines TRBV5-6 with TRBJ1-1; D possibly corresponds to TRBD1 (5 bases). The germline gives CDR1 SGHDT, CDR2 YYEEEE. The CDR3 sequence is 10 residues long. Trimming removed 8 bases from V and 10 bases from J, with 12 bases in between. The CDR3 region has the DNA TGTGCCAGAGTGGGGGGGGGAGCTTTCTTT. This gives the protein CARVGGGAFF. Combining the CDR3 with reference TRBV5-6 and TRBJ1-1 gives the whole variable domain DAGVTQSPTHLIKTRGQQVTLRCSPKSGHDTVSWYQQALGQGPQFIFQYYEEEERQRGNFPDRFSGHQFPNYSSELNVNALLLGDSALYLCARVGGGAFFGQGTRLTVV.

The chain couples TRBV7-6 to TRBJ2-7; D is unresolved. Germline lookup yields CDR1 SGHVS and CDR2 FNYEAQ. The V end was cut by 2 bases, the J end by 2 bases, with 7 bases between. The CDR3 has 13 amino acids. The DNA for the CDR3 is TGTGCCAGCAGCTTAAGGGCTACCTACGAGCAGTACTTC. Protein: CASSLRATYEQYF.